Following are 19 T cell receptor beta chains from one sample sequenced in a study of blood T cell repertoires in COVID-19. The repertoire was sequenced with immunoSEQ multiplex PCR; TCRdb's copy has only in-frame clones and lacks some. The sample lists 300,000 to 500,000 clones; 88% were seen once. Sequencing was performed on PBMCs or T cells enriched from blood (not recorded which). Every receptor here comes from a woman aged 40 to 50 with acute COVID-19.

The DNA of the CDR3 is TGTGCCAGCAGCGACAGTAATTCACCCCTCCACTTT. Protein sequence: CASSDSNSPLHF. The V and J genes are TRBV3-1 (or the pseudogene TRBV3-2) and TRBJ1-6; weak D call: TRBD1 (5 bases). The germline V and J ends were trimmed by 5 bases and 6 bases, with 5 bases remaining between them. This CDR3 spans 12 amino acids. Germline values: CDR1 LGHDT, CDR2 YNNKEL (reference sequence).

The chain employs TRBV1 and TRBJ2-5; TRBD2 is the table's D call and was not checked against the DNA. TRBV1 is given as a pseudogene. The CDR3 is 15 amino acids. CDR3 residues: CTSSQGWLASETQYF. The CDR3 DNA is TGCACCAGCAGCCAAGGGTGGCTAGCTTCAGAGACCCAGTACTTC.

This chain connects TRBV11-2 to TRBJ1-1, with D unclear. CDR1 is SGHAT and CDR2 is FQNNGV in the germline V gene. The CDR3 sequence is 12 residues long. V lost 2 bases, J lost 8 bases, and 9 bases lay in between. The CDR3 is CASSLRSREAFF. The CDR3 DNA sequence: TGTGCCAGCAGCTTAAGGTCCAGGGAAGCTTTCTTT.

V gene TRBV19 combines with J gene TRBJ1-1; 8 nucleotides match TRBD1. V lost 7 bases and J lost 4; bases outside the gene matches: 11. The length of the CDR3 is 15 residues. Germline V gene data show CDR1 as LNHDA and CDR2 as SQIVND (reference sequence). CDR3 sequence reads: CASNTRGGTGTEAFF. The CDR3 region has the DNA TGTGCCAGTAATACTAGGGGGGGGACAGGCACTGAAGCTTTCTTT. The whole variable domain, remainder taken from reference TRBV19 and TRBJ1-1, is DGGITQSPKYLFRKEGQNVTLSCEQNLNHDAMYWYRQDPGQGLRLIYYSQIVNDFQKGDIAEGYSVSREKKESFPLTVTSAQKNPTAFYLCASNTRGGTGTEAFFGQGTRLTVV.

The chain joins TRBV9 to TRBJ2-1; 8 nucleotides match TRBD1. Germline CDR1 is SGDLS and CDR2 is YYNGEE. The J segment lost 2 bases and the V segment lost 6 bases, leaving 4 bases of the junction unmatched. The CDR3 has 14 amino acids. The CDR3 DNA is TGTGCCAGCAACGGACAGGGCCCCTACAATGAGCAGTTCTTC. Translated: CASNGQGPYNEQFF.

This chain joins TRBV30 and TRBJ1-5; D unresolved. The germline V gene has CDR1 GTSNPN and CDR2 SVGIG (reference sequence). The CDR3 is made up of 12 amino acids. Trimming removed 4 bases at V and 6 bases at J, with 10 bases between. CDR3: CAWNRGFQPQHF. CDR3 in DNA: TGTGCCTGGAACAGAGGGTTTCAGCCCCAGCATTTT. The full variable domain, with the rest looked up from reference TRBV30 and TRBJ1-5, is SQTIHQWPATLVQPVGSPLSLECTVEGTSNPNLYWYRQAAGRGLQLLFYSVGIGQISSEVPQNLSASRPQDRQFILSSKKLLLSDSGFYLCAWNRGFQPQHFGDGTRLSIL.

J is TRBJ2-2 and V is TRBV3-1 (or the pseudogene TRBV3-2); 12 bases line up with TRBD2. The CDR3 sequence is 15 residues long. The germline gives CDR1 LGHDT, CDR2 YNNKEL (reference sequence). V trimming: 3 bases; J trimming: 8 bases; junction bases outside the gene matches: 4. The chain's CDR3 is CASSHGLAGFGELFF. The CDR3 DNA reads TGTGCCAGCAGCCACGGACTAGCGGGGTTTGGGGAGCTGTTTTTT.

The chain couples TRBV10-3 to TRBJ1-1; D is uncertain. The V gene's germline CDR1 is ENHRY and CDR2 SYGVKD. This CDR3 region has 14 residues. Trimming shortened V by 4 bases and J by 0 bases, and 9 bases separated the two germline ends. The CDR3 sequence: CAISGPGLNTEAFF. CDR3 nucleotides: TGTGCCATCAGTGGGCCCGGGTTGAACACTGAAGCTTTCTTT.

The CDR3 protein is CAAGGQGRGGYTF. CDR3 sequence (DNA): TGTGCGGCCGGGGGACAGGGCCGCGGTGGCTACACCTTC. J is TRBJ1-2 and V is TRBV19, with 9 bases aligning to TRBD1. In germline, CDR1 is LNHDA, CDR2 SQIVND (reference sequence). The CDR3 is 13 residues long.

The rearrangement uses TRBV19 and TRBJ2-5; 9 nucleotides align to TRBD2. Germline V gene data show CDR1 as LNHDA and CDR2 as SQIVND (reference sequence). Unmatched junction bases numbered 2, after V lost 2 bases and J lost 1 base. The CDR3 length is 15 residues. The CDR3 here is CASSILAGLQETQYF. Here the CDR3 DNA reads TGTGCCAGTAGTATACTAGCGGGGCTCCAAGAGACCCAGTACTTC. Supplemented by reference TRBV19 and TRBJ2-5, the full variable domain reads DGGITQSPKYLFRKEGQNVTLSCEQNLNHDAMYWYRQDPGQGLRLIYYSQIVNDFQKGDIAEGYSVSREKKESFPLTVTSAQKNPTAFYLCASSILAGLQETQYFGPGTRLLVL.

The chain combines TRBV9 with TRBJ2-1, with 8 nucleotides matching TRBD1. The CDR3 runs to 16 residues. J lost 8 bases, V lost 0 bases, and 10 bases had no gene match. Per the germline V gene, CDR1 is SGDLS and CDR2 is YYNGEE. CDR3 residues: CASSVGSTGGFHEQFF. CDR3 DNA: TGTGCCAGCAGCGTAGGTAGTACAGGGGGGTTCCATGAGCAGTTCTTC. The full variable domain, in which reference TRBV9 and TRBJ2-1 provide the parts outside the CDR3, is DSGVTQTPKHLITATGQRVTLRCSPRSGDLSVYWYQQSLDQGLQFLIQYYNGEERAKGNILERFSAQQFPDLHSELNLSSLELGDSALYFCASSVGSTGGFHEQFFGPGTRLTVL.

This chain's CDR3 is CASSQARGGEQYF. The DNA of the CDR3 is TGTGCCAGCAGCCAAGCAAGGGGGGGCGAGCAGTACTTC. The chain is built from TRBV3-1 (or the pseudogene TRBV3-2) and TRBJ2-7; D is possibly TRBD2 (7 bases). There are 13 residues in the CDR3. Germline V gene data show CDR1 as LGHDT and CDR2 as YNNKEL (reference sequence). The V end was cut by 1 base, the J end by 6 bases, with 10 bases between.

The rearrangement joins TRBV6-6 to TRBJ2-3, with D maybe TRBD2 (5 bases). Germline V gene sequence: CDR1 MNHNY, CDR2 SVGAGI (reference sequence). This CDR3 contains 15 residues. V was pared by 10 bases and J by 3 bases, with 20 bases between. The CDR3: CATQPLATTTDTQYF. The CDR3 DNA reads as TGTGCCACTCAACCGCTAGCCACCACAACAGATACGCAGTATTTT.

This rearrangement joins TRBV3-1 (or the pseudogene TRBV3-2) to TRBJ1-1; perhaps TRBD1 as D (6 bases). This CDR3 region has 15 residues. V was shortened by 5 bases and J by 1 base, with 14 bases between the two germline ends. CDR1 LGHDT and CDR2 YNNKEL come from the germline V gene (reference sequence). The CDR3 DNA reads as TGTGCCAGCAGCATAAGCGGGACAACGAACACTGAAGCTTTCTTT. Translating it yields CASSISGTTNTEAFF.

The gene calls are TRBV7-9 and TRBJ2-7; D perhaps matches TRBD1 (5 bases). Per germline, CDR1 SEHNR and CDR2 FQNEAQ (reference sequence). V was cut by 2 bases and J by 4 bases, with 15 bases left in between. The CDR3 has 15 amino acids. CDR3 loop: CASSLMAGLDYEQYF. CDR3 nucleotide sequence: TGTGCCAGCAGCTTAATGGCAGGGCTTGATTACGAGCAGTACTTC.

The gene calls are TRBV6-5 and TRBJ1-4; D unresolved. CDR3 size: 14 residues. CDR1 is MNHEY and CDR2 is SVGAGI in the germline V gene. V dropped 7 bases and J dropped 2 bases, with 11 bases sitting between them. CDR3 loop: CASNIGGTNEKLFF. Written as DNA, the CDR3 is TGTGCCAGCAATATTGGAGGGACTAATGAAAAACTGTTTTTT.

The V gene is TRBV4-2, the J gene TRBJ1-4, with D possibly matching TRBD1 (5 bases). CDR1 and CDR2 (germline): LGHNA, YNFKEQ. The CDR3 length is 17 residues. V dropped 2 bases and J dropped 4 bases, with 17 bases sitting between them. Here the CDR3 DNA reads TGTGCCAGCAGCCAACCTCGCCAGGGAGGAGGTAATGAAAAACTGTTTTTT. This sequence encodes CASSQPRQGGGNEKLFF.

The rearrangement links TRBV27 to TRBJ1-3; D uncertain. This CDR3 comprises 16 residues. The germline V gene has CDR1 MNHEY and CDR2 SMNVEV (reference sequence). Deletions cut 2 bases from V and 4 bases from J, with 15 bases between. The CDR3 nucleotides read TGTGCCAGCAGTTTAAAACCGGGATCCTCGGGAAACACCATATATTTT. It codes for CASSLKPGSSGNTIYF.

The chain joins TRBV6-5 to TRBJ2-2; D might be TRBD1 (6 bases). V was shortened by 6 bases and J by 4 bases, with 15 bases between the two germline ends. Germline V gene data show CDR1 as MNHEY and CDR2 as SVGAGI. The CDR3 has 15 residues. The DNA of the CDR3 is TGTGCCAGCAGATCCCCTACAGGGATCACCGGGGAGCTGTTTTTT. Amino acids: CASRSPTGITGELFF.